A single sample is the source of the 22 T cell receptor beta chains below, sequenced in a study of shared clonotypes between healthy human individuals. Sequencing was performed with immunoSEQ multiplex PCR; in TCRdb, only in-frame clones are kept and a portion is missing. The table records 2 million to 3 million clones, 90% to 95% of them present only once. Material: naive CD4+ T cells sorted from blood. Indicated subset: CD45RA+ positively selected. Source of these receptors: a man younger than 30 in good health.

The chain combines TRBV11-2 with TRBJ2-7; 11 bases fit TRBD2. The trim removed 0 bases at V and 6 bases at J, leaving 4 bases unmatched. This CDR3 spans 15 amino acids. The germline V gene encodes CDR1 SGHAT and CDR2 FQNNGV. The CDR3 loop is CASSLDLGLAGEQYF. The CDR3 DNA reads TGTGCCAGCAGCTTAGATCTCGGACTAGCGGGCGAGCAGTACTTC.

The chain has TRBV10-3 and TRBJ1-2; D unresolved. CDR1 is ENHRY, CDR2 SYGVKD, per germline. V was trimmed by 8 bases and J by 0 bases, leaving 16 bases between them. The CDR3 is made up of 15 amino acids. As DNA, the CDR3 is TGTGCCATCTCTTGGGGTGATATGGCTAACTATGGCTACACCTTC. Protein: CAISWGDMANYGYTF.

In regard to this clone: This sample includes further DNA sequences coding for the same CDR3. This chain links TRBV6-6 with TRBJ1-1; D remains ambiguous. Trimming shortened V by 0 bases and J by 1 base, and 3 bases separated the two germline ends. The CDR3 has 13 residues. Germline lookup yields CDR1 MNHNY and CDR2 SVGAGI (reference sequence). The CDR3 loop is CASSYSENTEAFF. The CDR3 nucleotides are TGTGCCAGCAGTTACTCGGAGAACACTGAAGCTTTCTTT.

Remarks on this clone: Different DNA sequences within this sample yield the same CDR3. V gene TRBV5-1 combines with J gene TRBJ2-2; D may be TRBD2 (5 bases). The V and J ends lost 4 bases and 5 bases respectively, with 9 bases between them. Looked up from germline, CDR1 is SGHRS and CDR2 is YFSETQ. The CDR3 is 13 residues long. The CDR3 region is CASSPEGTGELFF. For the CDR3, the DNA is TGCGCCAGCAGCCCCGAGGGAACCGGGGAGCTGTTTTTT.

J is TRBJ2-3 and V is TRBV5-1; 13 nucleotides agree with TRBD2. Germline V gives CDR1 SGHRS, CDR2 YFSETQ. The CDR3 totals 19 residues. J gave up 1 base and V 0 bases, and 8 bases lay outside the gene matches. CDR3 sequence reads: CASSLDELAGGRGTDTQYF. The DNA for the CDR3 is TGCGCCAGCAGCTTGGATGAACTAGCGGGAGGGCGAGGCACAGATACGCAGTATTTT.

The chain recombines TRBV9 with TRBJ2-5; 7 nucleotides align to TRBD1. The CDR3 has 14 amino acids. The V gene's germline CDR1 is SGDLS and CDR2 YYNGEE. V trimming: 4 bases; J trimming: 6 bases; junction bases outside the gene matches: 9. This CDR3 is CASSPGTARKTQYF. CDR3 bases: TGTGCCAGCAGCCCAGGGACAGCGCGGAAGACCCAGTACTTC.

The chain recombines TRBV19 with TRBJ2-5; TRBD2 aligns across 8 bases. With V trimmed by 5 bases and J by 3 bases, 17 bases remained unmatched. Germline V CDR1 and CDR2: LNHDA, SQIVND (reference sequence). CDR3 size: 18 residues. The CDR3 DNA follows: TGTGCCAGTAGTGCTCGTTTACCGGGACTAGTGCAGGAAGAGACCCAGTACTTC. Translation: CASSARLPGLVQEETQYF.

Only one count was recorded for this clone. This chain links TRBV28 with TRBJ1-1; D is possibly TRBD1 (6 bases). Germline values: CDR1 MDHEN, CDR2 SYDVKM. This CDR3 is built from 16 residues. V dropped 10 bases and J dropped 1 base, with 22 bases sitting between them. This chain's CDR3 is CATLKTPGAGNTEAFF. As DNA, the CDR3 is TGTGCCACTTTAAAGACTCCAGGGGCAGGGAACACTGAAGCTTTCTTT.

Note on this clone: Its ends do not fully match the called genes, so a read error is possible. This chain connects TRBV30 to TRBJ2-7, with 8 bases aligning to TRBD1. Per germline, CDR1 GTSNPN and CDR2 SVGIG (reference sequence). CDR3 size: 13 residues. The CDR3 nucleotides read TGTGCCTGGAGTGTAGACAGGGGAACGCGGCCGAACTTC. Translation gives CAWSVDRGTRPNF.

The genes are TRBV7-2 and TRBJ1-5; D is perhaps TRBD1 (5 bases). Trimming took off 4 bases at V and 6 bases at J, with 22 bases between the two ends. The CDR3 totals 17 residues. The germline V gene encodes CDR1 SGHTA and CDR2 FQGNSA. The chain's CDR3 is CASSSGLGPRGGQPQHF. CDR3 coding DNA: TGTGCCAGCAGCTCCGGTTTAGGACCAAGGGGCGGTCAGCCCCAGCATTTT.

The rearrangement uses TRBV5-4 and TRBJ2-5; D gene ambiguous. CDR1 and CDR2 from the germline V gene are SGHNT and YYREEE (reference sequence). The CDR3 loop spans 13 amino acids. The V end lost 2 bases, the J end lost 1 base, and 6 bases lay between the germline ends. CDR3 sequence: CASSLDLQETQYF. The CDR3 DNA sequence: TGTGCCAGCAGCTTAGATCTCCAAGAGACCCAGTACTTC.

The V and J genes are TRBV30 and TRBJ1-5, with D hard to call. Germline assignment: CDR1 GTSNPN and CDR2 SVGIG (reference sequence). This CDR3 contains 13 residues. Trimming removed 2 bases at V and 3 bases at J, with 8 bases between. CDR3: CAWSSGYNQPQHF. CDR3 nucleotides: TGTGCCTGGAGTTCGGGTTACAATCAGCCCCAGCATTTT.

The chain recombines TRBV5-1 with TRBJ2-2; 11 bases map to TRBD1. CDR3 size: 15 residues. Germline loops: CDR1 SGHRS, CDR2 YFSETQ. The junction had 4 bases not matched to a gene; V was cut back by 3 bases and J by 6 bases. CDR3 region: CASSSGDRGAGELFF. The CDR3 DNA is TGCGCCAGCAGCTCTGGGGACAGGGGGGCCGGGGAGCTGTTTTTT.

This chain joins TRBV9 and TRBJ2-3, with D hard to call. CDR1 SGDLS and CDR2 YYNGEE come from the germline V gene. This CDR3 spans 13 amino acids. V dropped 0 bases and J dropped 6 bases, with 8 bases sitting between them. The CDR3 nucleotides read TGTGCCAGCAGCGTAGCGTCGGCGGATACGCAGTATTTT. Translating gives CASSVASADTQYF.

Concerning this clone: The same CDR3 also results from other DNA sequences found in this sample. The chain joins TRBV5-1 to TRBJ2-7; TRBD1 matches 7 bases. The CDR3 runs 14 residues. Per the germline V gene, CDR1 is SGHRS and CDR2 is YFSETQ. The ends lost 0 bases at V and 7 bases at J; junction bases unmatched: 7. The CDR3 sequence is CASSLGQGLGEQYF. The CDR3 DNA reads TGCGCCAGCAGCTTGGGACAGGGATTAGGAGAGCAGTACTTC.

CDR3 residues: CASSLTAPGGQFF. CDR3 bases: TGCGCCAGCAGCTTGACAGCCCCGGGGGGGCAGTTCTTC. The V and J genes are TRBV5-1 and TRBJ2-1; 7 bases agree with TRBD2. Looked up from germline, CDR1 is SGHRS and CDR2 is YFSETQ. J lost 12 bases, V lost 1 base, and 7 bases had no gene match. This CDR3 region has 13 residues.

Concerning this clone itself: The same CDR3 arises from other DNA sequences in this sample as well. V is TRBV7-9 and J is TRBJ2-7; D not resolved. The CDR3 extends over 13 amino acids. V was pared by 2 bases and J by 3 bases, with 8 bases between. The germline V gene encodes CDR1 SEHNR and CDR2 FQNEAQ (reference sequence). Here the CDR3 reads CASSLTGLYEQYF. As DNA, the CDR3 is TGTGCCAGCAGCTTAACCGGGCTCTACGAGCAGTACTTC.

On this clone itself: This same CDR3 is encoded by further DNA sequences in the sample. This chain links TRBV5-4 with TRBJ2-3; perhaps TRBD2 as D (6 bases). V was shortened by 0 bases and J by 2 bases, with 10 bases between the two germline ends. Germline CDR1 reads SGHNT; CDR2 reads YYREEE (reference sequence). The CDR3 totals 15 residues. The CDR3 is CASSLGTGVTDTQYF. DNA of the CDR3: TGTGCCAGCAGCTTGGGGACGGGGGTCACAGATACGCAGTATTTT.

The chain uses TRBV7-5 and TRBJ2-3; the table's D call TRBD1 went unverified against the DNA. TRBV7-5 is described as a pseudogene. CDR3 size: 17 residues. Here the CDR3 DNA reads TGTGCCAGAAGCCCACCCCCCTTAGGACAGCGCACAGATACGCAGTATTTT. Amino acids: CARSPPPLGQRTDTQYF.

V and J are TRBV2 and TRBJ2-7; the D gene is possibly TRBD2 (6 bases). The germline V and J ends were trimmed by 6 bases and 1 base, with 16 bases remaining between them. This CDR3 has 15 residues. Germline V gene data show CDR1 as SNHLY and CDR2 as FYNNEI. CDR3 sequence reads: CASRAEGLLSYEQYF. The CDR3 DNA follows: TGTGCCAGCAGAGCCGAGGGACTTCTTTCCTACGAGCAGTACTTC. The variable domain in full, with the rest retrieved from reference TRBV2 and TRBJ2-7, is EPEVTQTPSHQVTQMGQEVILRCVPISNHLYFYWYRQILGQKVEFLVSFYNNEISEKSEIFDDQFSVERPDGSNFTLKIRSTKLEDSAMYFCASRAEGLLSYEQYFGPGTRLTVT.

This clone was observed a handful of times. This CDR3 is also generated by other DNA sequences in the sample. J is TRBJ2-3 and V is TRBV5-1; D not certain. This CDR3 region has 14 residues. The germline V and J ends were trimmed by 0 bases and 0 bases, with 5 bases remaining between them. The germline V gene encodes CDR1 SGHRS and CDR2 YFSETQ. This CDR3 is CASSLGPSTDTQYF. The DNA for the CDR3 is TGCGCCAGCAGCTTGGGACCTAGCACAGATACGCAGTATTTT. Looking up the rest from reference TRBV5-1 and TRBJ2-3 gives the full variable domain: KAGVTQTPRYLIKTRGQQVTLSCSPISGHRSVSWYQQTPGQGLQFLFEYFSETQRNKGNFPGRFSGRQFSNSRSEMNVSTLELGDSALYLCASSLGPSTDTQYFGPGTRLTVL.

As to this clone: Other DNA sequences of this sample code for an identical CDR3. This rearrangement joins TRBV25-1 to TRBJ2-7, with no clear D. V was cut by 4 bases and J by 3 bases, with 1 base left in between. CDR3 length equals 10 residues. Germline values: CDR1 MGHDK, CDR2 SYGVNS. For the CDR3, the DNA is TGTGCCAGCAGTGGCTACGAGCAGTACTTC. As protein: CASSGYEQYF.